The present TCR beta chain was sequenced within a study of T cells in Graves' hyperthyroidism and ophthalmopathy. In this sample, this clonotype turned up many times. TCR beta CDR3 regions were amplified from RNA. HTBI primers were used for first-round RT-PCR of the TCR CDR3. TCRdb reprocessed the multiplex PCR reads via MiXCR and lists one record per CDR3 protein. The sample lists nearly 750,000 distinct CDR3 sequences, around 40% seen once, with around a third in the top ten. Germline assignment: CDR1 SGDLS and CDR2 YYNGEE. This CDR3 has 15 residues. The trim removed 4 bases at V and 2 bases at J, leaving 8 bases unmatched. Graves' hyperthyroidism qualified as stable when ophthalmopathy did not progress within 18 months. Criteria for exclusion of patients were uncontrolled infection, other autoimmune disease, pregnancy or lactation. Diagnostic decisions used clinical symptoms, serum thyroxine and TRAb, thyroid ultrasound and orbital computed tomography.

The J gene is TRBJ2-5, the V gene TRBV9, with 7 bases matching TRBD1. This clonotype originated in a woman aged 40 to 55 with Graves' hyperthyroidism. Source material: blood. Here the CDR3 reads CASSPPGRGQETQYF. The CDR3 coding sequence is TGTGCCAGCAGCCCACCGGGCAGGGGGCAAGAGACCCAGTACTTC.